The 11 T cell receptor beta chains below all came from one sample that was sequenced in a study of blood T cell repertoires in COVID-19. Libraries were prepared by immunoSEQ multiplex PCR; TCRdb keeps only in-frame clonotypes and omits some of them. The sample has some 70,000 clones; 88% are singletons. Material for sequencing was peripheral blood. These receptor sequences come from a woman aged 55-70 years with COVID-19, enrolled during active disease.

The rearrangement uses TRBV6-2 or TRBV6-3 and TRBJ2-7, with 8 bases fitting TRBD1. Germline CDR1 reads MNHEY; CDR2 reads SVGEGT. The CDR3 extends over 12 amino acids. The V and J ends lost 2 bases and 9 bases, in that order; junction bases with no gene match: 3. The CDR3, as DNA: TGTGCCAGCAGTTACATCGACAGGGGGCAGTACTTC. It codes for CASSYIDRGQYF.

The rearrangement uses TRBV10-3 and TRBJ2-7, with 12 bases matching TRBD1. The CDR3 loop spans 17 amino acids. Trimming took 1 base from V and 7 from J; bases not matched to a gene: 11. CDR1 is ENHRY and CDR2 is SYGVKD in the germline V gene. DNA for the CDR3: TGTGCCATCAGTGAGTTTGCCCCGGGACAGGGGGCGGAGGAGCAGTACTTC. Translating it yields CAISEFAPGQGAEEQYF.

The V gene is TRBV7-7, the J gene TRBJ2-1; 14 bases are shared with TRBD2. J gave up 8 bases and V 3 bases, and 12 bases lay outside the gene matches. Germline V gene sequence: CDR1 SSHAT, CDR2 FNYEAQ (reference sequence). This CDR3 is built from 18 residues. The CDR3 spells CASSFAQSGTSGSYEQFF. DNA of the CDR3: TGTGCCAGCAGCTTCGCCCAGTCCGGGACTAGCGGGAGTTATGAGCAGTTCTTC.

In DNA form, the CDR3 reads TGTGCCAGCAGCCAAAACTGGGGACAGGGAATAGATACGCAGTATTTT. Amino acids: CASSQNWGQGIDTQYF. V and J are TRBV3-1 (or the pseudogene TRBV3-2) and TRBJ2-3, with 9 bases that match TRBD1. J was trimmed by 5 bases and V by 2 bases; bases with no gene match: 8. This CDR3 is built from 16 residues. The germline V gene encodes CDR1 LGHDT and CDR2 YNNKEL (reference sequence).

The table lists this clone with a count of one. V and J are TRBV11-2 and TRBJ1-4, with 9 bases that match TRBD1. The CDR3 is made up of 15 amino acids. The germline V gene has CDR1 SGHAT and CDR2 FQNNGV. J lost 10 bases, V lost 5 bases, and 11 bases had no gene match. CDR3 DNA sequence: TGTGCCAGCAGCCGGGACAGGGTGTCGTCGGGAAAACTGTTTTTT. This gives the protein CASSRDRVSSGKLFF.

The rearrangement uses TRBV6-2 or TRBV6-3 and TRBJ1-5; D is possibly TRBD1 (6 bases). V gave up 5 bases and J gave up 0 bases, with 11 bases separating them. Germline CDR1 and CDR2: MNHEY and SVGEGT. This CDR3 contains 15 residues. Here the CDR3 DNA reads TGTGCCAGCAGTCCACAGGGAAATAGCAATCAGCCCCAGCATTTT. Protein sequence: CASSPQGNSNQPQHF.

The chain joins TRBV19 to TRBJ1-6; 10 bases line up with TRBD1. V was clipped by 4 bases and J by 8 bases; unmatched bases: 5. This CDR3 has 15 amino acids. Germline loops: CDR1 LNHDA, CDR2 SQIVND (reference sequence). CDR3 bases: TGTGCCAGTAGTAACCGGGACAGGGGTCATTCACCCCTCCACTTT. Residues: CASSNRDRGHSPLHF.

This chain uses TRBV18 with TRBJ2-1; 7 nucleotides line up with TRBD1. Per germline, CDR1 KGHSH and CDR2 LQKENI. The CDR3 is made up of 16 amino acids. J gave up 6 bases and V 3 bases, and 11 bases lay outside the gene matches. CDR3: CASSPYEGAVSNEQFF. CDR3 nucleotides: TGTGCCAGCTCACCCTATGAGGGGGCAGTAAGCAATGAGCAGTTCTTC.

CDR3 nucleotides: TGTGCCAGCAGCGTAGGAGGCAGCTCTGGAAACACCATATATTTT. Translating gives CASSVGGSSGNTIYF. The V gene is TRBV9, the J gene TRBJ1-3; D gene unclear. The CDR3 has 15 amino acids. Germline V gene sequence: CDR1 SGDLS, CDR2 YYNGEE. V lost 0 bases to trimming and J lost 0 bases, with 7 bases between them.

The gene calls are TRBV3-1 (or the pseudogene TRBV3-2) and TRBJ2-7; D is possibly TRBD1 (7 bases). V shed 4 bases and J shed 3 bases, with 13 bases lying between them. This CDR3 is built from 14 residues. Germline-derived CDR1 and CDR2 are LGHDT and YNNKEL (reference sequence). The CDR3 region is CASSPAGQNYEQYF. CDR3 bases: TGTGCCAGCAGCCCCGCGGGACAGAACTACGAGCAGTACTTC.

CDR3 region: CAWSAGQGNSPLHF. In DNA form, the CDR3 reads TGTGCCTGGTCAGCGGGACAGGGGAATTCACCCCTCCACTTT. The V call is TRBV30, the J call TRBJ1-6, with TRBD1 matching over 10 bases. The V gene's germline CDR1 is GTSNPN and CDR2 SVGIG (reference sequence). Trimming cost V 5 bases and J 7 bases; bases outside gene matches: 5. The CDR3 runs 14 residues.